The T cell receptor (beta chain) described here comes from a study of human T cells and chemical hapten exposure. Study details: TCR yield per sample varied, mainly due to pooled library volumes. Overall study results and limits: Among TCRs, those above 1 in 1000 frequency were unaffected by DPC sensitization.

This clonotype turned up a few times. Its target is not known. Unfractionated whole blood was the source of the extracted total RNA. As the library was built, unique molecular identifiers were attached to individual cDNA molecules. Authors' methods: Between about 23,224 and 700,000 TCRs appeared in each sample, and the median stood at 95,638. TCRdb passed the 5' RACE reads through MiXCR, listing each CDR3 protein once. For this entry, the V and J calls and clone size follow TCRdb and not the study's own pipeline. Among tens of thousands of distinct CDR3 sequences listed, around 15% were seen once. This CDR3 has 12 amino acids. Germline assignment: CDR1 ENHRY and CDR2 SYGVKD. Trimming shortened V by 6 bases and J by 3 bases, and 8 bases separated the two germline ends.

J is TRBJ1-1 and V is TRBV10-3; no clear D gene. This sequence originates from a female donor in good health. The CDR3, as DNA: TGTGCCATCAGGGAAAGGGACACTGAAGCTTTCTTT. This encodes CAIRERDTEAFF.